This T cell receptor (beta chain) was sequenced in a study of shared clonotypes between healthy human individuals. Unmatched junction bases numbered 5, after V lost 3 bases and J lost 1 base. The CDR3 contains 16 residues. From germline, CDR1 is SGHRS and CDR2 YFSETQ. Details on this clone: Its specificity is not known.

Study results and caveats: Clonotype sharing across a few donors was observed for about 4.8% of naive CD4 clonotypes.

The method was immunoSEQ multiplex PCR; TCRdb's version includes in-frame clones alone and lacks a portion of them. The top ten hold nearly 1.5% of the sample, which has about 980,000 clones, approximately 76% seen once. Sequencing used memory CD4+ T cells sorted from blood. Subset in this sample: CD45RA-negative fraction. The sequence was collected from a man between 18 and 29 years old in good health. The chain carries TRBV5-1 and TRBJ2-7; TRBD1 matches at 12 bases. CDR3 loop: CASSSGTGGLSYEQYF. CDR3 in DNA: TGCGCCAGCAGCTCTGGGACAGGGGGCCTTTCCTACGAGCAGTACTTC. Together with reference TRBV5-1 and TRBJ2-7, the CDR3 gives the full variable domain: KAGVTQTPRYLIKTRGQQVTLSCSPISGHRSVSWYQQTPGQGLQFLFEYFSETQRNKGNFPGRFSGRQFSNSRSEMNVSTLELGDSALYLCASSSGTGGLSYEQYFGPGTRLTVT.